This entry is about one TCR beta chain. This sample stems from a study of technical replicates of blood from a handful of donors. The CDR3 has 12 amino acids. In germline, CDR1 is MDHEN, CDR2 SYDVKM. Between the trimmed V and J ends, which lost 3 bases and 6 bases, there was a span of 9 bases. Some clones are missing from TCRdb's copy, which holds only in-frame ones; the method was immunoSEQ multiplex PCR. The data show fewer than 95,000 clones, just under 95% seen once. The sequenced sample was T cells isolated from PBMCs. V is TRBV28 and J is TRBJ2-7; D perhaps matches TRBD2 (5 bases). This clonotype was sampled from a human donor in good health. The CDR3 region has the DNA TGTGCCAGCAGTTTGGGCGGGCTCGAGCAGTACTTC. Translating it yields CASSLGGLEQYF.